The rows below give T cell receptor beta chains drawn from one sample of a study of cytomegalovirus exposure and HLA in healthy donors. Produced via immunoSEQ multiplex PCR; TCRdb's table is partial and in-frame only. The data show about 140,000 clones, 73% seen once. The sequencing sample was made of PBMCs. The receptors were gathered from a woman between 35 and 50 years old in good health and CMV-seronegative. The CDR3 runs from the conserved cysteine through the conserved F or W. Each record gives: V gene, D gene, J gene, clone size, CDR3 protein, CDR3 DNA. The D gene is left open where the match is weak. Size tells how often a clone was seen (once, few, many) or the class of an expanded clone, and some rows leave it out.

>TRBV4-3|TRBD2|TRBJ2-5|-
CASSFGLAVQETQYF
TGCGCCAGCAGTTTTGGACTAGCGGTACAAGAGACCCAGTACTTC
>TRBV12-5|-|TRBJ1-5|-
CASGLGIGRPQHF
TGTGCTAGTGGTTTGGGTATTGGGCGGCCCCAGCATTTT
>TRBV13|-|TRBJ1-2|-
CASSRDSTGYTF
TGTGCCAGCAGCCGCGACAGTACCGGCTACACCTTC
>TRBV6-1|TRBD1|TRBJ1-1|few
CASSEYTGATAEAFF
TGTGCCAGCAGTGAATACACAGGGGCGACCGCTGAAGCTTTCTTT
>TRBV5-5|TRBD1|TRBJ2-3|-
CASSLGQGSDTQYF
TGTGCCAGCAGCCTGGGACAGGGGTCAGATACGCAGTATTTT
>TRBV7-9|-|TRBJ1-4|-
CASSSTGRQGEKLFF
TGTGCCAGCAGCTCAACAGGGCGGCAGGGTGAAAAACTGTTTTTT
>TRBV28|-|TRBJ1-5|-
CASRTTGGNQPQHF
TGTGCCAGCAGGACCACGGGAGGCAATCAGCCCCAGCATTTT
>TRBV10-3|TRBD2|TRBJ2-2|-
CAISAAGGTNTGELFF
TGTGCCATCAGTGCAGCGGGGGGGACGAACACCGGGGAGCTGTTTTTT
>TRBV19|TRBD1|TRBJ1-2|-
CASSIPTGGDGYTF
TGTGCCAGTAGTATTCCCACAGGGGGAGATGGCTACACCTTC
>TRBV28|-|TRBJ1-5|-
CASSFDRINSNQPQHF
TGTGCCAGCAGTTTCGACAGGATCAATAGCAATCAGCCCCAGCATTTT
>TRBV27|-|TRBJ2-1|-
CASRGESYNEQFF
TGTGCCAGCAGAGGGGAATCCTACAATGAGCAGTTCTTC
>TRBV21-1|-|TRBJ2-6|-
CASSRAPEIWANVLTF
TGTGCCAGCAGCAGAGCTCCTGAGATTTGGGCCAACGTCCTGACTTTC
>TRBV28|-|TRBJ1-1|-
CASTSGEAFF
TGTGCCAGCACCTCCGGGGAAGCTTTCTTT
>TRBV28|-|TRBJ1-6|-
CASSIGQSNSPLHF
TGTGCCAGCAGTATAGGACAGAGTAATTCACCCCTCCACTTT
>TRBV9|TRBD1|TRBJ2-1|-
CASSASMDRGPLNEQFF
TGTGCCAGCAGCGCTTCGATGGACAGGGGGCCTCTAAATGAGCAGTTCTTC
>TRBV9|-|TRBJ1-5|few
CASSVTAAGNPQHF
TGTGCCAGCAGCGTAACGGCGGCAGGGAATCCCCAGCATTTT
>TRBV19|TRBD1|TRBJ1-6|-
CASRPRDRDNSPLHF
TGTGCCAGTAGGCCCCGGGACAGGGATAATTCACCCCTCCACTTT
>TRBV15|-|TRBJ1-2|-
CATSRADSFSSTF
TGTGCCACCAGCAGAGCGGACAGCTTTTCCTCCACCTTC
>TRBV13|-|TRBJ1-1|-
CASSLGLITGSNTEAFF
TGTGCCAGCAGCTTAGGCCTAATTACAGGGTCGAACACTGAAGCTTTCTTT
>TRBV9|TRBD1|TRBJ1-1|-
CASSDNPRDRMNTEAFF
TGTGCCAGCAGCGACAACCCTCGGGACAGGATGAACACTGAAGCTTTCTTT
>TRBV6-6|-|TRBJ1-1|-
CASCRPQENTEAFF
TGTGCCAGCTGCCGTCCACAGGAGAACACTGAAGCTTTCTTT
>TRBV5-1|-|TRBJ1-2|-
CASSVTGTGYTF
TGCGCCAGCAGCGTTACAGGGACTGGCTACACCTTC
>TRBV2|-|TRBJ2-6|-
CASSNRIALSGANVLTF
TGTGCCAGCAGTAATCGTATAGCCCTCTCTGGGGCCAACGTCCTGACTTTC
>TRBV19|TRBD2|TRBJ2-1|-
CASSPSGGRNEQFF
TGTGCCAGTAGCCCTAGCGGGGGGCGCAATGAGCAGTTCTTC
>TRBV29-1|-|TRBJ1-6|-
CSTTGVSTNSPLHF
TGCAGCACTACGGGTGTTTCGACTAATTCACCCCTCCACTTT
>TRBV5-6|-|TRBJ2-3|-
CASSLGPGFITDTQYF
TGTGCCAGCAGCTTGGGCCCAGGATTCATCACAGATACGCAGTATTTT
>TRBV14|-|TRBJ1-1|-
CASSRAYPLNTEAFF
TGTGCCAGCAGCCGCGCATACCCTCTGAACACTGAAGCTTTCTTT